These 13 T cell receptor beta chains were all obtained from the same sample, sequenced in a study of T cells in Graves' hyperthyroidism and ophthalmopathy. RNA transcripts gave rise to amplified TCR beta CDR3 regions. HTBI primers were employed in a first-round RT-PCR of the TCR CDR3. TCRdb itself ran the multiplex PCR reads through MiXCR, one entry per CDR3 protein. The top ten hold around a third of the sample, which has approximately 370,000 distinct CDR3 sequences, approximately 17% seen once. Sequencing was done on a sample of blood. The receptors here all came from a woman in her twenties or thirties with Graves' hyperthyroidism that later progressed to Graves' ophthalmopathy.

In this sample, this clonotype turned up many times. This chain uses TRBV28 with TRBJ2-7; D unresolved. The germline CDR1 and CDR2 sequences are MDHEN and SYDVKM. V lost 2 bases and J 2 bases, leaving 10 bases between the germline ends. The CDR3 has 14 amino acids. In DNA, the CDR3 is TGTGCCAGCAGTTTAGCGGAAGGAACCTACGAGCAGTACTTC. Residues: CASSLAEGTYEQYF.

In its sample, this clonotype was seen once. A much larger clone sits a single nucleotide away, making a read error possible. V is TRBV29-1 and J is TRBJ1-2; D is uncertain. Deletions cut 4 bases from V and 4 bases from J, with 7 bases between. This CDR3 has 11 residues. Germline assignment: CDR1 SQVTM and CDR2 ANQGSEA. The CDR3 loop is CSVVLVYGYTF. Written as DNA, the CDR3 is TGCAGCGTTGTATTGGTCTATGGCTACACCTTC.

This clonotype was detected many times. The CDR3 sequence: CASSPTDSGNNEQFF. CDR3 DNA: TGTGCCAGCAGCCCGACAGATAGCGGGAACAATGAGCAGTTCTTC. The V gene is TRBV12-3 or TRBV12-4, the J gene TRBJ2-1, with 8 bases identical to TRBD2. The V gene end was trimmed by 6 bases and the J gene end by 5 bases; junction bases not matched to a gene: 9. The CDR3 has 15 amino acids.

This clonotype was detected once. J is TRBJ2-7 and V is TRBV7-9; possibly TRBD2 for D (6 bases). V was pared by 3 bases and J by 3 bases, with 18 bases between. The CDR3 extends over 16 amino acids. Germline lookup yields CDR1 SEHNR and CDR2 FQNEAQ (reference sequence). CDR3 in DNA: TGTGCCAGCAGCTTTAACCGGGCGCGGGGACTCTACGAGCAGTACTTC. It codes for CASSFNRARGLYEQYF.

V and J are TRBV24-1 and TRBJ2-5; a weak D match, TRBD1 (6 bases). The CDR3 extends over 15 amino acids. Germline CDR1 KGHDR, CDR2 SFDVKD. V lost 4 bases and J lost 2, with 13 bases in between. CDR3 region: CATSDTTGPQETQYF. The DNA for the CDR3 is TGTGCCACCAGTGACACGACAGGCCCACAAGAGACCCAGTACTTC.

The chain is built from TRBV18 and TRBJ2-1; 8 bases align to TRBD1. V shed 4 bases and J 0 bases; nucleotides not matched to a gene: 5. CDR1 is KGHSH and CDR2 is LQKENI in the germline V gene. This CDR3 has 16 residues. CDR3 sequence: CASSRGQGSSYNEQFF. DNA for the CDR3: TGTGCCAGCTCACGTGGACAGGGCAGCTCCTACAATGAGCAGTTCTTC.

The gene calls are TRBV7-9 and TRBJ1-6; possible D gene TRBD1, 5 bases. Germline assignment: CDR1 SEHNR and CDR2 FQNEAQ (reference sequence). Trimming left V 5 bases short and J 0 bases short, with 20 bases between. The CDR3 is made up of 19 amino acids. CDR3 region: CASSRQGLLDSSYNSPLHF. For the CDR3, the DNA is TGTGCCAGCAGCCGCCAGGGACTACTTGACAGCTCCTATAATTCACCCCTCCACTTT.

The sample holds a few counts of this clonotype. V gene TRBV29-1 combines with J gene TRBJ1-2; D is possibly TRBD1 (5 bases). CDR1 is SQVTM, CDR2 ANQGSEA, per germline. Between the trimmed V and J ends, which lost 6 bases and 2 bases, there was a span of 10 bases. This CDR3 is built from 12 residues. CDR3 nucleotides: TGCAGCGTGCTGCGGGGGAACTATGGCTACACCTTC. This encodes CSVLRGNYGYTF.

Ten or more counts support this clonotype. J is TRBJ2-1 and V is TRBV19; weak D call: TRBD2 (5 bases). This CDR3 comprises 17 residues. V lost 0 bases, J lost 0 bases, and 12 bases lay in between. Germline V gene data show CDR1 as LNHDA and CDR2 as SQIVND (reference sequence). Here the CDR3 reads CASSIDRSTSSYNEQFF. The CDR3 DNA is TGTGCCAGTAGTATAGATAGATCTACTAGCTCCTACAATGAGCAGTTCTTC.

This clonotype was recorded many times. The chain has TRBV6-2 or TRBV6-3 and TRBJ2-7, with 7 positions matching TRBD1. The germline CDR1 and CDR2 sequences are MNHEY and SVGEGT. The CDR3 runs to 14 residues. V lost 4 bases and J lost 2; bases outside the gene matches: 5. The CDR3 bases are TGTGCCAGCAGTTTTCGGCAGGGGGCCTACGAGCAGTACTTC. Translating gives CASSFRQGAYEQYF.

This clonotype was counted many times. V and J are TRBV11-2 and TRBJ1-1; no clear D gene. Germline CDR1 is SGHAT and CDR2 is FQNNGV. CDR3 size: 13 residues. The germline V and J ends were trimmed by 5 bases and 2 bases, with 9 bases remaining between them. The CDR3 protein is CASSLRGNTEAFF. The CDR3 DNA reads TGTGCCAGCAGCCTCCGGGGAAACACTGAAGCTTTCTTT.

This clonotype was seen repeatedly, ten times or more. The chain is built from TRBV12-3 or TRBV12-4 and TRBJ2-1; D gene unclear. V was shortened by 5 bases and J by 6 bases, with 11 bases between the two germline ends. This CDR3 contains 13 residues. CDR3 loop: CASSEVLSNEQFF. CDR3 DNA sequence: TGTGCCAGCAGTGAAGTCCTTAGCAATGAGCAGTTCTTC.

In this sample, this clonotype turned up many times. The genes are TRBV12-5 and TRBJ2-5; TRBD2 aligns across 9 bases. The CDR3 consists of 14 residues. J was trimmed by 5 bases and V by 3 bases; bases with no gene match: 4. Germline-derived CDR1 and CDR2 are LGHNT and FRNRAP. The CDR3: CASGFGGGVETQYF. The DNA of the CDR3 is TGTGCTAGTGGTTTTGGCGGGGGGGTGGAGACCCAGTACTTC.